Below are 26 T cell receptor beta chains sequenced from a single sample in a study of T cells in Graves' hyperthyroidism and ophthalmopathy. Amplification yielded TCR beta CDR3 regions, with RNA transcripts as the source. HTBI primers were used for first-round RT-PCR of the TCR CDR3. Each CDR3 protein is one row after TCRdb ran MiXCR on the multiplex PCR reads. The sample includes roughly 180,000 distinct CDR3 sequences, about 9.4% of them seen just once. Sequencing used blood. Receptors originate from a woman younger than 35 with Graves' hyperthyroidism that later progressed to Graves' ophthalmopathy.

For this clonotype: Being one base from a much bigger clone, this may be a read error. This chain connects TRBV20-1 to TRBJ2-1, with 13 bases matching TRBD2. Trimming at V came to 3 bases and at J to 4 bases, leaving 3 bases not matched to a gene. The CDR3 covers 15 residues. CDR1 is DFQATT, CDR2 SNEGSKA, per germline (reference sequence). CDR3 DNA: TGCAGTGCTAGGGGGACTAGCGGGACATACAATGAGCAGTTCTTC. As protein: CSARGTSGTYNEQFF.

This clonotype occurred many times. The chain couples TRBV11-2 to TRBJ2-3; 10 bases match TRBD2. The germline gives CDR1 SGHAT, CDR2 FQNNGV. J lost 3 bases, V lost 4 bases, and 4 bases had no gene match. This CDR3 contains 15 residues. The CDR3 nucleotides are TGTGCCAGCAGCTCAAGAGCGGGAGGGACAGATACGCAGTATTTT. This translates into CASSSRAGGTDTQYF.

As concerns this clonotype: One end of the junction is discordant with germline, which a read error may explain. V is TRBV5-1 and J is TRBJ2-5; D not certain. Germline V gives CDR1 SGHRS, CDR2 YFSETQ. The CDR3 is made up of 11 amino acids. This CDR3 reads CDSSLRETQYF. The CDR3 DNA reads TGCGACAGCAGCTTGCGGGAGACCCAGTACTTC.

This clonotype was recorded many times. This chain connects TRBV7-9 to TRBJ1-3; possibly TRBD1 for D (5 bases). V lost 5 bases, J lost 1 base, and 12 bases lay in between. CDR1 SEHNR and CDR2 FQNEAQ come from the germline V gene (reference sequence). The CDR3 has 15 amino acids. CDR3 nucleotides: TGTGCCAGCAGCCCAAACAGGTTATCTGGAAACACCATATATTTT. Amino acids: CASSPNRLSGNTIYF.

The chain recombines TRBV9 with TRBJ1-2, with 8 bases lining up with TRBD1. Germline V lookup: CDR1 SGDLS, CDR2 YYNGEE. The CDR3 is 15 residues long. V dropped 0 bases and J dropped 8; count of bases not matched to a gene: 9. The CDR3 loop reads CASSVGPAQGAGYTF. The CDR3 nucleotides are TGTGCCAGCAGCGTAGGGCCAGCGCAGGGGGCGGGCTACACCTTC.

This clonotype occurred many times. This chain connects TRBV28 to TRBJ2-1; 12 bases fit TRBD2. CDR3 size: 15 residues. CDR1 is MDHEN and CDR2 is SYDVKM in the germline V gene. Trimming removed 7 bases from V and 4 bases from J; junction bases left unmatched: 5. In DNA form, the CDR3 reads TGTGCCAGCATCCCTAGCGGGGGGGCGTACAATGAGCAGTTCTTC. This codes for CASIPSGGAYNEQFF.

This clonotype was observed a few times. A clone one base away is much larger, so this may be a read error. The V and J genes are TRBV7-6 and TRBJ2-3; D remains unclear. The CDR3 covers 14 residues. V lost 2 bases and J 4 bases, leaving 10 bases between the germline ends. Germline CDR1 is SGHVS and CDR2 is FNYEAQ. The chain's CDR3 is CASSLLRIADTQYF. The CDR3 coding sequence is TGTGCCAGCAGCTTACTCAGGATCGCAGATACGCAGTATTTT.

This clonotype appeared many times. The V and J genes are TRBV28 and TRBJ2-7, with 7 positions matching TRBD2. The CDR3 loop spans 14 amino acids. V was clipped by 5 bases and J by 6 bases; unmatched bases: 10. Germline V CDR1 and CDR2: MDHEN, SYDVKM. The CDR3 here is CASSPGLSGSEQYF. The CDR3 bases are TGTGCCAGCAGTCCGGGACTATCAGGATCCGAGCAGTACTTC.

This chain connects TRBV7-9 to TRBJ2-7; a weak D match, TRBD1 (5 bases). Looked up from germline, CDR1 is SEHNR and CDR2 is FQNEAQ (reference sequence). The V gene lost 5 bases and the J gene lost 0 bases, with 14 bases spanning the gap. This CDR3 comprises 15 residues. CDR3 bases: TGTGCCAGCAGCGCCAGGGTAAACGGCTCCTACGAGCAGTACTTC. The encoded protein is CASSARVNGSYEQYF.

Points on this clonotype: Since a much larger clone is just one base distant, this may be a read error. The conserved phenylalanine or tryptophan is not found at the CDR3 terminus, so this likely reflects a read error. The genes are TRBV5-5 and TRBJ2-5; no reliable D call. The V end was cut by 0 bases, the J end by 5 bases, with 8 bases between. The V gene's germline CDR1 is SGHKS and CDR2 YYEKEE (reference sequence). This CDR3 has 13 residues. The CDR3 DNA follows: TGTGCCAGCAGCTTGGTACCTATCGAGACCCAGTACTTG. It translates to CASSLVPIETQYL.

The table lists this clonotype with a few counts. The chain is built from TRBV9 and TRBJ2-1; perhaps TRBD2 as D (6 bases). This CDR3 spans 14 amino acids. Germline V gene data show CDR1 as SGDLS and CDR2 as YYNGEE. The ends were cut back, 0 bases at V and 5 bases at J, with 9 bases in the middle. CDR3 nucleotide sequence: TGTGCCAGCAGCGTAGGTAGCGGCGACAATGAGCAGTTCTTC. This sequence encodes CASSVGSGDNEQFF.

The table lists this clonotype with a few counts. J is TRBJ1-1 and V is TRBV5-6; unclear D gene. The CDR3 contains 13 residues. Germline CDR1 reads SGHDT; CDR2 reads YYEEEE. Between the trimmed V and J ends, which lost 1 base and 6 bases, there was a span of 10 bases. This chain's CDR3 is CASSLWGSAEAFF. As DNA, the CDR3 is TGTGCCAGCAGCTTGTGGGGTAGCGCTGAAGCTTTCTTT.

Comment on this clonotype: A much larger clone differs from this one at a single base, so this may be a read error. V is TRBV5-1 and J is TRBJ2-2, with 10 bases identical to TRBD1. Germline CDR1 SGHRS, CDR2 YFSETQ. This CDR3 contains 18 residues. The CDR3 loop reads CASSLEPDRGLVTGELSF. In DNA form, the CDR3 reads TGCGCCAGCAGCTTGGAACCCGACAGGGGGCTAGTCACCGGGGAGCTGTCTTTT.

This clonotype came up many times. The chain recombines TRBV28 with TRBJ1-1, with D maybe TRBD1 (6 bases). CDR1 and CDR2 from the germline V gene are MDHEN and SYDVKM. This CDR3 is built from 15 residues. V shed 1 base and J shed 4 bases, with 13 bases lying between them. The CDR3 reads CASSLLQGFGTEAFF. As DNA, the CDR3 is TGTGCCAGCAGTTTATTGCAGGGGTTTGGCACTGAAGCTTTCTTT.

This clonotype has only a few counts. The J gene is TRBJ2-1, the V gene TRBV19; a weak D match, TRBD2 (5 bases). The CDR3 extends over 14 amino acids. The germline V gene encodes CDR1 LNHDA and CDR2 SQIVND (reference sequence). V was clipped by 4 bases and J by 6 bases, with 13 bases between them. The CDR3 nucleotides read TGTGCCAGTAGTACTCCTCTAGCAACCAATGAGCAGTTCTTC. Amino acid sequence: CASSTPLATNEQFF.

The rearrangement joins TRBV4-2 to TRBJ2-7; weak D call: TRBD2 (6 bases). This CDR3 has 16 residues. CDR1 and CDR2 (germline): LGHNA, YNFKEQ. Trimming left V 0 bases short and J 2 bases short, with 14 bases between. For the CDR3, the DNA is TGTGCCAGCAGCCAAGAGCTTGGCGGGACGACCTACGAGCAGTACTTC. This sequence encodes CASSQELGGTTYEQYF.

This clonotype was recorded many times. This rearrangement joins TRBV19 to TRBJ1-5; 7 positions agree with TRBD1. The V and J ends lost 9 bases and 0 bases, in that order; junction bases with no gene match: 8. There are 15 residues in the CDR3. CDR1 LNHDA and CDR2 SQIVND come from the germline V gene (reference sequence). DNA for the CDR3: TGTGCCAGCGCTGGGACAGCCTATAGCAATCAGCCCCAGCATTTT. It yields the protein CASAGTAYSNQPQHF.

Comment on this clonotype: A read error may be the cause here, since a much bigger clone is one base away. The chain couples TRBV30 to TRBJ1-4; the D gene is possibly TRBD1 (6 bases). V was clipped by 2 bases and J by 7 bases, with 14 bases between them. The germline CDR1 and CDR2 sequences are GTSNPN and SVGIG (reference sequence). The CDR3 is 14 residues long. The CDR3 DNA is TGTGCCTGGAGTTTAGAAGGGGGAGGTGAAAAACTGTTTTTT. This encodes CAWSLEGGGEKLFF.

This clonotype was seen repeatedly, ten times or more. The chain is built from TRBV4-1 and TRBJ2-5; D unresolved. Germline CDR1 reads MGHRA; CDR2 reads YSYEKL. Trimming cost V 0 bases and J 6 bases, with 5 bases left between them. The CDR3 totals 12 residues. CDR3 residues: CASSQDFQTQYF. CDR3 bases: TGCGCCAGCAGCCAAGATTTCCAGACCCAGTACTTC.

This clonotype showed up many times. The V and J genes are TRBV28 and TRBJ2-3; D may correspond to TRBD1 or TRBD2 (5 bases each). The CDR3 length is 15 residues. Germline lookup yields CDR1 MDHEN and CDR2 SYDVKM. The V end lost 6 bases, the J end lost 2 bases, and 15 bases lay between the germline ends. The CDR3 DNA reads as TGTGCCAGCAGCCCAGGGACGTCTGTCACAGATACGCAGTATTTT. Translated: CASSPGTSVTDTQYF.

CDR3 DNA: TGTGCCAGCAGCTTGGTGCACAGTAAAGAGACCCAGTACTTC. Translated: CASSLVHSKETQYF. The chain recombines TRBV5-6 with TRBJ2-5, with no clear D. The V gene's germline CDR1 is SGHDT and CDR2 YYEEEE. CDR3 length: 14 residues. Deletions cut 0 bases from V and 3 bases from J, with 9 bases between.

This clonotype was detected many times. The chain is built from TRBV2 and TRBJ2-6, with TRBD1 identical over 7 bases. Trimming at V came to 8 bases and at J to 7 bases, leaving 8 bases not matched to a gene. This CDR3 has 14 amino acids. The V gene's germline CDR1 is SNHLY and CDR2 FYNNEI. The CDR3 DNA follows: TGTGCCAGCCGGGACAGTTCGATAGCCAACGTCCTGACTTTC. Its translation: CASRDSSIANVLTF.

This clonotype was counted at least ten times. This sequence joins TRBV30 and TRBJ2-1; 9 nucleotides match TRBD2. CDR3 size: 17 residues. V trimming: 0 bases; J trimming: 6 bases; junction bases outside the gene matches: 12. Germline lookup yields CDR1 GTSNPN and CDR2 SVGIG (reference sequence). The DNA for the CDR3 is TGTGCCTGGAGTGTACGCGGCCGAGGACTAGCGCGCAATGAGCAGTTCTTC. Translated: CAWSVRGRGLARNEQFF. The complete variable domain, with remaining parts taken from reference TRBV30 and TRBJ2-1, reads SQTIHQWPATLVQPVGSPLSLECTVEGTSNPNLYWYRQAAGRGLQLLFYSVGIGQISSEVPQNLSASRPQDRQFILSSKKLLLSDSGFYLCAWSVRGRGLARNEQFFGPGTRLTVL.

This clonotype was observed many times. The V and J genes are TRBV12-3 or TRBV12-4 and TRBJ1-5; TRBD1 aligns across 8 bases. After removal of 5 bases from V and 7 bases from J, the junction contained 10 bases not matched to a gene. The CDR3 consists of 15 residues. The CDR3 here is CASSDRGSRNQPQHF. CDR3 nucleotides: TGTGCCAGCAGTGACAGGGGATCCAGAAACCAGCCCCAGCATTTT.

This clonotype has ten or more counts. This chain connects TRBV27 to TRBJ1-6, with TRBD1 as a possible D gene (5 bases). This CDR3 has 16 amino acids. V was clipped by 2 bases and J by 5 bases, with 13 bases between them. The germline V gene encodes CDR1 MNHEY and CDR2 SMNVEV (reference sequence). The CDR3 nucleotides read TGTGCCAGCAGTTTAGACCGGCAGGGTAATAATTCACCCCTCCACTTT. Translation: CASSLDRQGNNSPLHF.

This clonotype was recorded many times. The chain employs TRBV2 and TRBJ1-5; D is possibly TRBD1 (5 bases). This CDR3 has 13 amino acids. Germline assignment: CDR1 SNHLY and CDR2 FYNNEI. Trimming stripped 6 bases from V and 5 bases from J, with 11 bases between. The DNA for the CDR3 is TGTGCCAGCAGGGTCGACAGCGATCAGCCCCAGCATTTT. This encodes CASRVDSDQPQHF. The full variable domain, rest sourced from reference TRBV2 and TRBJ1-5, is EPEVTQTPSHQVTQMGQEVILRCVPISNHLYFYWYRQILGQKVEFLVSFYNNEISEKSEIFDDQFSVERPDGSNFTLKIRSTKLEDSAMYFCASRVDSDQPQHFGDGTRLSIL.